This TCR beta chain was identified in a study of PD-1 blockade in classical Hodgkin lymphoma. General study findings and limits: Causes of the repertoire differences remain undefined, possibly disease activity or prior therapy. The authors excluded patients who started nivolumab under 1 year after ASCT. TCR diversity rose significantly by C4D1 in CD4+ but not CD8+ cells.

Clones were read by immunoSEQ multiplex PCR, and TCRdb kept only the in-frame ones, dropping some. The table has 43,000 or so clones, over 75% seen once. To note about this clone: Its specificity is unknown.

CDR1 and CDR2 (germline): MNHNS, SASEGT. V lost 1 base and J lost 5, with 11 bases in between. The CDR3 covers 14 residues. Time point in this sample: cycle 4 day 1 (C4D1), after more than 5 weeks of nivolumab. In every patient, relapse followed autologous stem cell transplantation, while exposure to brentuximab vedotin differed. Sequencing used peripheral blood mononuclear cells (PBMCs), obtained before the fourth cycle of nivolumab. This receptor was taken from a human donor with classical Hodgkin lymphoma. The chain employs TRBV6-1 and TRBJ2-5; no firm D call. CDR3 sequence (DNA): TGTGCCAGCAGTGAAGGGACCCCGAGGGAGACCCAGTACTTC. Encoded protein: CASSEGTPRETQYF.